This T cell receptor (beta chain) comes out of a study of cytomegalovirus exposure and HLA in healthy donors. Study-wide results and caveats: The likely origin of a cluster of highly shared sequence variants was a sequencing artifact.

CDR1 and CDR2 (germline): SEHNR, FQNEAQ (reference sequence). V was shortened by 4 bases and J by 3 bases, with 10 bases between the two germline ends. This CDR3 is built from 13 residues. Comment on this clone: As yet, its antigen is unknown.

PCR was performed using 60 Vbeta and 13 Jbeta primers. TCRdb's copy holds only in-frame clones and misses some; the assay was immunoSEQ multiplex PCR. The table lists more than 110,000 clones, about three quarters of them singletons. The sample comprised PBMCs. The receptor comes from a man aged 35-49 years in good health and CMV-seropositive. The gene calls are TRBV7-9 and TRBJ2-7; D gene uncertain. The CDR3, as DNA: TGTGCCAGCAGCTCCCCAGACATCTACGAGCAGTACTTC. Its translation: CASSSPDIYEQYF.